The 11 T cell receptor beta chains given below trace back to one sample, sequenced in a study of cytomegalovirus exposure and HLA in healthy donors. The study ran its PCR with 60 Vbeta and 13 Jbeta primers. Libraries were prepared by immunoSEQ multiplex PCR; TCRdb keeps only in-frame clonotypes and omits some of them. Of under 200,000 clones in the sample, 81% were seen once. What was sequenced was PBMCs. Source of these receptors: a young woman in good health and CMV-seronegative.

This clone occurred a few times. The J gene is TRBJ1-5, the V gene TRBV7-9; D might be TRBD1 (5 bases). Germline V gene data show CDR1 as SEHNR and CDR2 as FQNEAQ (reference sequence). The CDR3 extends over 12 amino acids. V lost 1 base and J lost 9, with 7 bases in between. The CDR3 bases are TGTGCCAGCAGCTTAGAGGGGTCGCCCCAGCATTTT. Protein sequence: CASSLEGSPQHF.

This clone was counted once. The chain couples TRBV6-1 to TRBJ1-2, with D maybe TRBD1 (5 bases). The CDR3 has 14 residues. Germline CDR1 and CDR2: MNHNS and SASEGT. V was trimmed by 1 base and J by 8 bases, leaving 14 bases between them. In nucleotides, the CDR3 is TGTGCCAGCAGTGAAGGCGTTCAGGGCGGAGGCTACACCTTC. It encodes CASSEGVQGGGYTF.

The chain employs TRBV5-1 and TRBJ1-1; no clear D gene. The ends were cut back, 0 bases at V and 1 base at J, with 16 bases in the middle. CDR1 SGHRS and CDR2 YFSETQ come from the germline V gene. The CDR3 length is 17 residues. In DNA, the CDR3 is TGCGCCAGCAGCTTGGCCTTAGAGGAGCGATGGAACACTGAAGCTTTCTTT. Amino acid sequence: CASSLALEERWNTEAFF.

This chain uses TRBV9 with TRBJ2-7; D possibly corresponds to TRBD1 (5 bases). The germline V and J ends were trimmed by 0 bases and 3 bases, with 10 bases remaining between them. The CDR3 covers 14 residues. Looked up from germline, CDR1 is SGDLS and CDR2 is YYNGEE. CDR3 DNA sequence: TGTGCCAGCAGCGTAGCCCAGGGCTTCTACGAGCAGTACTTC. Protein sequence: CASSVAQGFYEQYF.

The chain has TRBV11-2 and TRBJ2-5, with D tentatively TRBD1 (6 bases). Germline V gives CDR1 SGHAT, CDR2 FQNNGV. The CDR3 is made up of 12 amino acids. V was clipped by 6 bases and J by 7 bases, with 12 bases between them. As DNA, the CDR3 is TGTGCCAGCAGACAGGGTGAGGCGACCCAGTACTTC. Amino acids: CASRQGEATQYF. Full variable domain (outside the CDR3, taken from reference TRBV11-2 and TRBJ2-5): EAGVAQSPRYKIIEKRQSVAFWCNPISGHATLYWYQQILGQGPKLLIQFQNNGVVDDSQLPKDRFSAERLKGVDSTLKIQPAKLEDSAVYLCASRQGEATQYFGPGTRLLVL.

The V gene is TRBV29-1, the J gene TRBJ1-4; D is possibly TRBD1 (6 bases). The CDR3 has 14 amino acids. The germline gives CDR1 SQVTM, CDR2 ANQGSEA. V lost 5 bases, J lost 7 bases, and 17 bases lay in between. As DNA, the CDR3 is TGCAGCGTTCTTGAACAGGGAAGGGTTGAAAAACTGTTTTTT. Translating it yields CSVLEQGRVEKLFF.

This clone was counted only a few times. This rearrangement joins TRBV4-2 to TRBJ2-1; tentative D call: TRBD2 (7 bases). CDR3 length equals 18 residues. Germline V gene lookup returns CDR1 LGHNA and CDR2 YNFKEQ. The germline V and J ends were trimmed by 0 bases and 0 bases, with 15 bases remaining between them. The CDR3 sequence: CASSQELGRGLSYNEQFF. CDR3 coding DNA: TGTGCCAGCAGCCAAGAACTGGGGCGGGGGCTCTCCTACAATGAGCAGTTCTTC.

This clone appeared once. The chain has TRBV5-5 and TRBJ1-1; the D gene is possibly TRBD1 (5 bases). Germline CDR1 and CDR2: SGHKS and YYEKEE (reference sequence). This CDR3 has 15 amino acids. V was pared by 3 bases and J by 4 bases, with 16 bases between. The chain's CDR3 is CASSWGAAGGTEAFF. The CDR3 DNA follows: TGTGCCAGCAGCTGGGGTGCCGCGGGGGGCACTGAAGCTTTCTTT.

The chain uses TRBV7-9 and TRBJ2-7, with 8 bases fitting TRBD1. Germline V CDR1 and CDR2: SEHNR, FQNEAQ (reference sequence). V lost 5 bases to trimming and J lost 4 bases; unmatched junction nucleotides: 7. This CDR3 comprises 14 residues. CDR3 sequence: CASSTGTGLYEQYF. In DNA, the CDR3 is TGTGCCAGCAGCACCGGGACAGGACTATACGAGCAGTACTTC.

The V gene is TRBV7-3, the J gene TRBJ2-3; 12 positions match TRBD2. J was trimmed by 2 bases and V by 2 bases; bases with no gene match: 2. Germline V gene sequence: CDR1 SGHTA, CDR2 FQGTGA. The CDR3 extends over 16 amino acids. The CDR3 nucleotides read TGTGCCAGCAGCTTAGGGACTAGCGGGTACACAGATACGCAGTATTTT. Translating gives CASSLGTSGYTDTQYF. Full variable domain (missing parts from reference TRBV7-3 and TRBJ2-3): GAGVSQTPSNKVTEKGKYVELRCDPISGHTALYWYRQSLGQGPEFLIYFQGTGAADDSGLPNDRFFAVRPEGSVSTLKIQRTERGDSAVYLCASSLGTSGYTDTQYFGPGTRLTVL.

The rearrangement uses TRBV6-6 and TRBJ2-7, with a possible D match to TRBD1 (5 bases). Germline assignment: CDR1 MNHNY and CDR2 SVGAGI (reference sequence). The CDR3 length is 12 residues. The germline V and J ends were trimmed by 6 bases and 4 bases, with 10 bases remaining between them. The CDR3 DNA is TGTGCCAGCAGACCCACAGGTTACGAGCAGTACTTC. The encoded protein is CASRPTGYEQYF.